This T cell receptor (beta chain) was identified during a study of OX40 agonist ivuxolimab in advanced cancers. Study summary: Dose-escalation patients' cancers were hepatocellular carcinoma, melanoma, renal cell or head and neck cancer. At 82.7% male, the cohort had a mean age of approximately 64 years, ranging from about 20 to 80. General observations from the study: On average, a greater number of expanded clones characterised CD8+ T cells relative to CD4+. Dosing at 0.1 to 3.0 mg/kg was accompanied by clonal expansion of CD4+ and CD8+ blood T cells by week 6.

The protocol was immunoSEQ multiplex PCR, while the TCRdb copy is restricted to in-frame clones and leaves out a portion. This table holds around 58,000 clones, less than 90% found once. As to this clone: Its antigen is undetermined.

The sample consisted of CD4+ or CD8+ T cells sorted from blood, taken in a trial of the OX40 agonist ivuxolimab. The receptor was derived from an adult with an advanced solid tumor such as melanoma, head and neck, liver or kidney cancer.

The CDR3 DNA reads TGTGCCAGCAGCCTGCAGACACCACCCCAAGAGACCCAGTACTTC. As protein: CASSLQTPPQETQYF. The gene calls are TRBV16 and TRBJ2-5, with D uncertain. The CDR3 is made up of 15 amino acids. The V gene's germline CDR1 is KGHSY and CDR2 FQNENV. Trimming took 4 bases from V and 1 from J, leaving 13 bases between them.